These 9 T cell receptor beta chains share one sample of origin, sequenced in a study of OX40 agonist ivuxolimab in advanced cancers. The table came from immunoSEQ multiplex PCR; TCRdb's copy has only in-frame clones and leaves some out. This sample carries some 58,000 clones, around 93% of them seen once, and the ten largest clones take around 1.8%. Sample: CD4+ or CD8+ T cells sorted from blood, taken in a trial of the OX40 agonist ivuxolimab. These receptors all come from an adult with an advanced solid tumor such as melanoma, head and neck, liver or kidney cancer.

The chain carries TRBV4-3 and TRBJ2-5, with TRBD2 as a possible D gene (7 bases). The CDR3 extends over 16 amino acids. V gave up 0 bases and J gave up 2 bases, with 13 bases separating them. Germline-derived CDR1 and CDR2 are LGHNA and YSLEER. The DNA of the CDR3 is TGCGCCAGCAGCCAAGATCTGGGGGGGCTACAAGAGACCCAGTACTTC. It specifies CASSQDLGGLQETQYF.

This clone was observed a single time. The genes are TRBV6-5 and TRBJ1-3; 9 positions match TRBD1. The germline V gene encodes CDR1 MNHEY and CDR2 SVGAGI. V lost 6 bases, J lost 4 bases, and 4 bases stayed unmatched. This CDR3 comprises 14 residues. CDR3 coding DNA: TGTGCCAGCAGGGGGACAGGGAAAGGAAACACCATATATTTT. Its translation is CASRGTGKGNTIYF.

This clone has more than one count but fewer than ten. The CDR3 reads CAWSGGKGQPQHF. CDR3 nucleotide sequence: TGTGCCTGGAGTGGAGGGAAGGGTCAGCCCCAGCATTTT. The V call is TRBV30, the J call TRBJ1-5; D gene unclear. This CDR3 is built from 13 residues. The V and J ends lost 1 base and 6 bases respectively, with 10 bases between them. Germline V CDR1 and CDR2: GTSNPN, SVGIG (reference sequence).

The chain carries TRBV14 and TRBJ2-1, with D maybe TRBD2 (6 bases). The ends were cut back, 1 base at V and 7 bases at J, with 20 bases in the middle. The CDR3 contains 17 residues. CDR1 is SGHDN and CDR2 is FVKESK in the germline V gene. The CDR3, as DNA: TGTGCCAGCAGCCAAGTGGGAGGTGGGGCAAACAGGAATGAGCAGTTCTTC. This gives the protein CASSQVGGGANRNEQFF.

V and J are TRBV7-6 and TRBJ2-5; D gene unclear. Germline values: CDR1 SGHVS, CDR2 FNYEAQ. V lost 4 bases, J lost 5 bases, and 11 bases lay in between. The CDR3 is made up of 13 amino acids. Here the CDR3 reads CASSSRTGETQYF. The CDR3 bases are TGTGCCAGCAGCTCTCGGACCGGGGAGACCCAGTACTTC.

The table lists this clone with a few counts. This chain connects TRBV19 to TRBJ1-1, with a tentative D call TRBD1 (6 bases). Germline V lookup: CDR1 LNHDA, CDR2 SQIVND (reference sequence). The V gene lost 7 bases and the J gene lost 0 bases, with 18 bases spanning the gap. This CDR3 is built from 16 residues. CDR3 in DNA: TGTGCCAGTACCCCGGGCTCCGGGACACTGAACACTGAAGCTTTCTTT. It yields the protein CASTPGSGTLNTEAFF.

The J gene is TRBJ2-3, the V gene TRBV4-1; no clear D gene. Trimming took 0 bases from V and 0 from J, leaving 13 bases between them. The CDR3 consists of 17 residues. The germline CDR1 and CDR2 sequences are MGHRA and YSYEKL. This CDR3 reads CASSQDGSFRSTDTQYF. The CDR3 coding sequence is TGCGCCAGCAGCCAAGATGGTAGTTTTAGGAGCACAGATACGCAGTATTTT.

The chain carries TRBV6-5 and TRBJ1-1, with a tentative D call TRBD1 (5 bases). Per the germline V gene, CDR1 is MNHEY and CDR2 is SVGAGI. This CDR3 is built from 15 residues. V lost 5 bases, J lost 0 bases, and 13 bases lay in between. CDR3 DNA sequence: TGTGCCAGCAGTAGGGACTTCTTCATGAACACTGAAGCTTTCTTT. It codes for CASSRDFFMNTEAFF.

The chain couples TRBV29-1 to TRBJ2-1; possible D gene TRBD1, 6 bases. The CDR3 runs to 13 residues. Per the germline V gene, CDR1 is SQVTM and CDR2 is ANQGSEA. The V and J ends lost 4 bases and 6 bases respectively, with 13 bases between them. The CDR3 DNA reads TGCAGCGTTGGGGACAACTCACCCAATGAGCAGTTCTTC. Protein sequence: CSVGDNSPNEQFF.